The entry that follows covers one T cell receptor (beta chain) sequence. This clone's antigen is unknown. Base qualities are not provided; no much larger clone lies one nucleotide away. Libraries were built with RACE. TCRdb lists the instrument as NextSeq 500. Library preparation attached unique molecular identifiers to individual cDNA molecules for quantitative, reproducible TCR counting. For every blood RNA sample, sequencing covered both the TCR alpha and TCR beta chains. The study's own analysis went as follows. Samples had a median of roughly 98,000 TCRs, with a range from roughly 23,224 to 750,000. The Decombinator software suite was used to annotate the V, J and CDR3 of the TCR reads. Every sample was subsampled to the same number of TCRs (28,000) for the PS versus PT1 abundance plots. TCRs were defined as expanded if absent before sensitization and observed at least eight times at the 2-week time point. Through fastp at Q25 and MiXCR, TCRdb rebuilt clones from the public reads, retaining in-frame beta chains. Each entry merges the rows of one CDR3 protein and shows their most common DNA and genes. The V and J calls come from TCRdb's annotation, not from the publication. Within this sample are roughly 100,000 distinct CDR3 sequences, with approximately 11% of them counted one time only. The top ten clonotypes cover about 3% of the sample.

The time point label, read with the paper, signifies: pre-sensitization, week 0. The sample's treatment or condition, from its label and the paper: therapeutic diphenylcyclopropenone sensitization with weekly scalp DPC. At each patch-test visit, blood was drawn before the patch test was applied. Patients were considered eligible if aged 18 to 70, diagnosed with alopecia and deemed suitable for DPC therapy, and patients were excluded if pregnant. Total RNA was isolated from unfractionated whole blood collected in Tempus Blood RNA tubes. These data belong to a study of human T cells and chemical hapten exposure (dated by TCRdb to about 2021). Broadly, across the study: For sensitization, 2% DPC in acetone was applied to a 2 cm by 2 cm area of upper inner arm skin. Weekly therapeutic DPC doses were additionally applied to the scalp of patients throughout the roughly 22-week study period. Patch testing was performed on the upper back with Finn chambers containing 0.01% DPC, and the patch tests were scored after 6 days according to International Contact Dermatitis Research Group standards. The mostly female patient cohort included alopecia areata with under or over 50% scalp involvement, alopecia totalis and alopecia universalis. Libraries were pooled for sequencing, and variation in per-sample TCR yields was attributed mainly to small differences in library volumes within the pool. This study followed changes in the peripheral blood TCR repertoire in vivo during primary and secondary sensitization of alopecia patients to the hapten diphenylcyclopropenone (DPC). Blood samples were taken from patients before sensitization (week 0) and at 2, 6 and about 24 weeks after DPC sensitization. Roughly 30 alopecia patients gave blood for TCR sequencing at one to four time points (pre-sensitization, 2, 6 and 24 weeks).

Study-level results and caveats: All patients had alopecia, a presumed autoimmune disease, so their immune response might differ from that of healthy individuals. After repeated subsampling, the strength of the expansion versus patch-test correlation and the threshold at which it became significant changed. Patch test score was positively correlated with the number of PT1 expanded TCRs, with significance at thresholds 8, 16 and 32 but not at 4. Significantly more large CDR3 similarity clusters were formed by expanded TCRs than by pre-sensitization or healthy control sets, consistent with antigen-driven responses. DPC sensitization did not change how many TCRs were above 1 in 1000 frequency, and no evidence was found of alterations in global repertoire structure.

V is reduced by 2 bases and J by 0 bases, leaving a spacing of 5 bases between them. CDR1 and CDR2 were assigned from the germline V gene as MNHEY and SVGAGI. Inclusive of the bounding cysteine and phenylalanine, the CDR3 is 14 residues long. The entry retains the CDR3 DNA only, 42 bases that are in frame from base 1. This receptor was taken from a woman aged 55-75 years with alopecia areata. Some clones in this sample may be carry-over from other donors' samples. In this chain, TRBV6-5 is recombined with TRBJ1-3, with no confident D gene call. The sequencing used whole blood, collected in connection with sensitization to the hapten diphenylcyclopropenone (DPC). This receptor has the CDR3 CASSYTVSGNTIYF. The nucleotide sequence is TGTGCCAGCAGTTACACAGTCTCTGGAAACACCATATATTTT.